This TCR beta chain was captured in a study of T cell clonality in common variable immunodeficiency. CVID and control samples used equivalent genomic DNA input. The data were produced by immunoSEQ multiplex PCR, yet TCRdb's version contains in-frame clones alone and is incomplete. Recorded here are roughly 30,000 clones, with no singletons, and the ten leading clones hold around 4.5%. From germline, CDR1 is SGHAT and CDR2 FQNNGV. Unmatched junction bases numbered 7, after V lost 4 bases and J lost 5 bases. The CDR3 totals 14 residues. Whole-study results and caveats: CVID patient heterogeneity limited repertoire-clinical complication correlations.

This clone was counted many times. The antigen remains undetermined. Read data end 3 residues before the CDR3 end; the end is taken from the germline J gene. This TCR came from a person aged 18 to 70 in good health. This sequence joins TRBV11-2 and TRBJ2-5; 7 positions match TRBD2. Sequencing used peripheral blood mononuclear cells. This CDR3 is CASSSAGVQETQYF. The sequenced CDR3 bases are TGTGCCAGCAGCTCGGCGGGGGTGCAGGAGACC.